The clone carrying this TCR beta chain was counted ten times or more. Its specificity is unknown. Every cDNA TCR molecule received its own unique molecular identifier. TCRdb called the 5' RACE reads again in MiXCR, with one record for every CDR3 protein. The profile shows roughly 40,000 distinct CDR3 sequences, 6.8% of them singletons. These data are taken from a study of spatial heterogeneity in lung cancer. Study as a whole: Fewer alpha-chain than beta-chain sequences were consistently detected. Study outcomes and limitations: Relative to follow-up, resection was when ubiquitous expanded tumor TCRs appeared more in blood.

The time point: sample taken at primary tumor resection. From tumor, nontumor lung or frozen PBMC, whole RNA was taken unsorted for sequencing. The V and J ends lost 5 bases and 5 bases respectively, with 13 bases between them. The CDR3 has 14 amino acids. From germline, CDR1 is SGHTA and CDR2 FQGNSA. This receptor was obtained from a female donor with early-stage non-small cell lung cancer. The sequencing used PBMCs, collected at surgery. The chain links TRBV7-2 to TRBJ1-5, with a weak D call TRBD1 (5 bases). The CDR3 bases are TGTGCCAGCAGCCCGTCTTGGGGGGATCAGCCCCAGCATTTT. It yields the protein CASSPSWGDQPQHF.